These 29 T cell receptor beta chains were sequenced from one sample in a study of blood T cells in healthy people across ages. Then a second PCR, running roughly 6 to 12 cycles, was carried out with a sample-barcoded 5' primer and a J-beta primer mix. TCRdb recomputed calls from the 5' RACE reads with MiXCR, one row per CDR3 protein. In the table there are 1,500,000 or so distinct CDR3 sequences, 40% to 45% of which are singletons. The sequencing sample was made of blood. The receptors come from a woman under 30 in good health.

The chain links TRBV27 to TRBJ2-3; unclear D gene. The CDR3 extends over 14 amino acids. Germline CDR1 MNHEY, CDR2 SMNVEV (reference sequence). The germline V and J ends were trimmed by 4 bases and 6 bases, with 14 bases remaining between them. The DNA for the CDR3 is TGTGCCAGCAGTTCCACCCTAGGGTCGGATACGCAGTATTTT. This encodes CASSSTLGSDTQYF.

The CDR3 protein is CASSVTGTGQGYTF. The CDR3 DNA reads as TGTGCCAGCAGTGTAACCGGGACAGGGCAAGGCTACACCTTC. This chain uses TRBV25-1 with TRBJ1-2; 9 bases align to TRBD1. Germline values: CDR1 MGHDK, CDR2 SYGVNS. This CDR3 has 14 residues. V shed 4 bases, J shed 8 bases, and the junction held 8 bases outside the gene matches.

This rearrangement joins TRBV12-3 or TRBV12-4 to TRBJ2-7, with D unclear. The CDR3 spans 17 residues. V lost 3 bases and J 1 base, leaving 19 bases between the germline ends. This CDR3 is CASSFTIGRKHSYEQYF. CDR3 in DNA: TGTGCCAGCAGTTTTACAATTGGGCGGAAACATTCCTACGAGCAGTACTTC.

This chain uses TRBV7-2 with TRBJ2-1, with D perhaps TRBD1 or TRBD2 (7 bases each). Germline-derived CDR1 and CDR2 are SGHTA and FQGNSA. V lost 5 bases and J 4 bases, leaving 21 bases between the germline ends. The CDR3 is made up of 17 amino acids. The CDR3 nucleotides read TGTGCCAGCAGCGAAAGGGAAAGACAGGGAGGGTACAATGAGCAGTTCTTC. Translated, it gives CASSERERQGGYNEQFF.

This clonotype has just a few counts. The chain joins TRBV20-1 to TRBJ2-5; D unresolved. CDR1 is DFQATT and CDR2 is SNEGSKA in the germline V gene (reference sequence). With 6 bases removed from V and 4 bases from J, the gap between germline ends came to 12 bases. The CDR3 consists of 12 residues. The CDR3 here is CSATDPIETQYF. As DNA, the CDR3 is TGCAGTGCAACGGACCCGATAGAGACCCAGTACTTC.

The chain employs TRBV27 and TRBJ1-6; unclear D gene. V lost 2 bases and J lost 7, with 3 bases in between. Germline CDR1 MNHEY, CDR2 SMNVEV (reference sequence). This CDR3 is 12 amino acids long. CDR3 region: CASSLMNSPLHF. The CDR3 DNA sequence: TGTGCCAGCAGTTTAATGAATTCACCCCTCCACTTT.

The V gene is TRBV20-1, the J gene TRBJ2-7, with no clear D. The CDR3 has 15 residues. Trimming removed 3 bases at V and 3 bases at J, with 18 bases between. CDR1 is DFQATT and CDR2 is SNEGSKA in the germline V gene (reference sequence). CDR3: CSASLTGPQHYEQYF. CDR3 nucleotide sequence: TGCAGTGCTAGCCTGACCGGGCCGCAACACTACGAGCAGTACTTC.

This clonotype was counted at least ten times. The rearrangement links TRBV29-1 to TRBJ2-3; 13 bases are shared with TRBD2. CDR1 is SQVTM and CDR2 is ANQGSEA in the germline V gene. CDR3 length equals 15 residues. The V gene end was trimmed by 8 bases and the J gene end by 2 bases; junction bases not matched to a gene: 7. The CDR3 protein is CSTTGTSGVTDTQYF. The CDR3 bases are TGCAGCACAACCGGGACTAGCGGGGTCACAGATACGCAGTATTTT.

The chain links TRBV3-1 to TRBJ2-7; unclear D gene. The CDR3 consists of 13 residues. Germline V gives CDR1 LGHDT, CDR2 YNNKEL (reference sequence). The ends were cut back, 3 bases at V and 2 bases at J, with 8 bases in the middle. CDR3 sequence reads: CASSQSQTYEQYF. As DNA, the CDR3 is TGTGCCAGCAGCCAGTCTCAAACCTACGAGCAGTACTTC.

This clonotype was counted a few times. The rearrangement links TRBV12-3 or TRBV12-4 to TRBJ1-6; TRBD1 matches at 9 bases. CDR3 length: 15 residues. The ends lost 1 base at V and 9 bases at J; junction bases unmatched: 4. The CDR3 loop is CASSLDGTGSSPLHF. The CDR3 DNA sequence: TGTGCCAGCAGTTTAGATGGGACAGGGTCTTCACCCCTCCACTTT.

This clonotype was detected only a few times. The rearrangement links TRBV12-3 or TRBV12-4 to TRBJ2-3; unclear D gene. V lost 5 bases, J lost 4 bases, and 13 bases lay in between. This CDR3 is built from 14 residues. CDR3 sequence (DNA): TGTGCCAGCAGTCCCACTTCGCCTGCAGATACGCAGTATTTT. It specifies CASSPTSPADTQYF.

V and J are TRBV27 and TRBJ2-5, with a tentative D call TRBD2 (5 bases). CDR1 and CDR2 from the germline V gene are MNHEY and SMNVEV (reference sequence). The CDR3 is made up of 12 amino acids. V was cut by 5 bases and J by 9 bases, with 13 bases left in between. CDR3 nucleotide sequence: TGTGCCAGCAGTCCCGATACGGGGTCCCAGTACTTC. Protein: CASSPDTGSQYF.

V and J are TRBV28 and TRBJ1-2, with 9 bases lining up with TRBD1. After removal of 7 bases from V and 4 bases from J, the junction contained 10 bases not matched to a gene. Germline V CDR1 and CDR2: MDHEN, SYDVKM. The CDR3 is 15 residues long. The CDR3 coding sequence is TGTGCCAGCACCGGGACAGGGCTGCCCTTCTATGGCTACACCTTC. Residues: CASTGTGLPFYGYTF.

This clonotype occurred a few times. J is TRBJ2-1 and V is TRBV12-3 or TRBV12-4; a possible D gene is TRBD2 (6 bases). This CDR3 region has 16 residues. V shed 1 base and J shed 6 bases, with 16 bases lying between them. The DNA of the CDR3 is TGTGCCAGCAGTTTAGGGCCCTTGGGGGGAATCAATGAGCAGTTCTTC. It specifies CASSLGPLGGINEQFF.

This chain uses TRBV4-1 with TRBJ2-7, with 7 bases lining up with TRBD1. Losses at the gene ends were 1 base for V and 3 bases for J; bases not matched to a gene: 3. CDR1 MGHRA and CDR2 YSYEKL come from the germline V gene. This CDR3 comprises 14 residues. The CDR3 DNA follows: TGCGCCAGCAGCCAAGTACAGGGGTACTACGAGCAGTACTTC. As protein: CASSQVQGYYEQYF.

In its sample, this clonotype was seen a few times. The chain uses TRBV3-1 and TRBJ2-7; a weak D match, TRBD2 (6 bases). V dropped 0 bases and J dropped 3 bases, with 15 bases sitting between them. This CDR3 spans 16 amino acids. Germline assignment: CDR1 LGHDT and CDR2 YNNKEL (reference sequence). CDR3 sequence (DNA): TGTGCCAGCAGCCAAGAAGGCCTAGCGATATACTACGAGCAGTACTTC. Its protein product is CASSQEGLAIYYEQYF.

Notes on this clonotype: Germline and junction disagree at one end, which may indicate a read error. The chain carries TRBV7-9 and TRBJ1-2; no clear D. Germline CDR1 SEHNR, CDR2 FQNEAQ (reference sequence). This CDR3 region has 14 residues. The CDR3 spells CASSLADSYYGHTF. The CDR3 DNA follows: TGTGCCAGCAGCTTGGCTGATTCTTACTATGGCCACACCTTC.

This clonotype was seen a handful of times. The gene calls are TRBV25-1 and TRBJ2-7; D not certain. CDR1 is MGHDK and CDR2 is SYGVNS in the germline V gene. The V gene lost 5 bases and the J gene lost 0 bases, with 8 bases spanning the gap. This CDR3 is 13 amino acids long. The CDR3 here is CASSTPGSYEQYF. The CDR3 DNA reads TGTGCCAGCAGTACCCCTGGCTCCTACGAGCAGTACTTC.

CDR3: CASELAGYTDTQYF. The CDR3 DNA reads as TGTGCCAGCGAATTAGCGGGGTACACAGATACGCAGTATTTT. This chain connects TRBV7-9 to TRBJ2-3; 8 positions match TRBD2. The CDR3 is 14 residues long. J was trimmed by 2 bases and V by 8 bases; bases with no gene match: 6. Germline V gene lookup returns CDR1 SEHNR and CDR2 FQNEAQ (reference sequence).

The chain joins TRBV27 to TRBJ2-7; no reliable D call. Trimming shortened V by 5 bases and J by 2 bases, and 13 bases separated the two germline ends. The germline V gene has CDR1 MNHEY and CDR2 SMNVEV (reference sequence). This CDR3 has 14 residues. In nucleotides, the CDR3 is TGTGCCAGCAGTCTTCGACGGACCACCTACGAGCAGTACTTC. Translated: CASSLRRTTYEQYF.

The chain combines TRBV27 with TRBJ2-5, with D possibly being TRBD2 (5 bases). Germline V gives CDR1 MNHEY, CDR2 SMNVEV (reference sequence). Trimming took 6 bases from V and 4 from J, leaving 12 bases between them. The CDR3 contains 13 residues. The CDR3 nucleotides are TGTGCCAGCAGCCGGAGGCTGGGAGAGACCCAGTACTTC. Protein sequence: CASSRRLGETQYF.

A few counts support this clonotype. A much larger clone is a single base away; this may be a read error. V is TRBV7-2 and J is TRBJ2-3, with TRBD2 as a possible D gene (5 bases). Germline V gene data show CDR1 as SGHTA and CDR2 as FQGNSA. The CDR3 contains 13 residues. The CDR3 nucleotides are TGTGCCAGCAGCTTCTCTAGCAAAGATACGCAGTATTTT. It is translated as CASSFSSKDTQYF.

The chain is built from TRBV10-3 and TRBJ2-5; D call uncertain. The germline V gene has CDR1 ENHRY and CDR2 SYGVKD. The CDR3 runs to 15 residues. The germline V and J ends were trimmed by 2 bases and 0 bases, with 10 bases remaining between them. CDR3 nucleotides: TGTGCCATCAGTGAGGACGCTGCGTACCAAGAGACCCAGTACTTC. Its translation: CAISEDAAYQETQYF.

The chain links TRBV18 to TRBJ1-2, with no clear D. Trimming stripped 0 bases from V and 0 bases from J, with 8 bases between. This CDR3 is 15 amino acids long. Germline CDR1 and CDR2: KGHSH and LQKENI. As DNA, the CDR3 is TGTGCCAGCTCACCACCGTGGAGAGCTAACTATGGCTACACCTTC. Residues: CASSPPWRANYGYTF.

J is TRBJ2-3 and V is TRBV29-1; D possibly corresponds to TRBD2 (5 bases). V was clipped by 3 bases and J by 1 base, with 11 bases between them. The CDR3 covers 14 residues. The V gene's germline CDR1 is SQVTM and CDR2 ANQGSEA. The CDR3 sequence is CSVERAYRTDTQYF. Here the CDR3 DNA reads TGCAGCGTTGAGAGGGCCTACCGCACAGATACGCAGTATTTT.

The gene calls are TRBV12-3 or TRBV12-4 and TRBJ1-6; D is ambiguous. V lost 7 bases to trimming and J lost 8 bases, with 12 bases between them. This CDR3 is built from 13 residues. The CDR3 loop reads CASKVRRYSPLHF. The CDR3 bases are TGTGCCAGCAAGGTCAGGAGGTATTCACCCCTCCACTTT.

Comments on this clonotype: Its ends do not fully match the called genes, so a read error is possible. The chain combines TRBV4-3 with TRBJ2-2; D perhaps matches TRBD1 (7 bases). This CDR3 is 18 amino acids long. The germline V gene encodes CDR1 LGHNA and CDR2 YSLEER. The CDR3 region is CASSQGSGLTQGTGELFF. For the CDR3, the DNA is TGCGCCAGTAGCCAAGGTTCGGGACTCACACAGGGGACCGGGGAGCTGTTTTTT.

V and J are TRBV2 and TRBJ2-1, with 8 bases matching TRBD2. V shed 5 bases and J 9 bases; nucleotides not matched to a gene: 9. From germline, CDR1 is SNHLY and CDR2 FYNNEI. CDR3 length: 14 amino acids. The CDR3 here is CASSRAGALGEQFF. CDR3 nucleotides: TGTGCCAGCAGTCGAGCGGGGGCCCTAGGTGAGCAGTTCTTC.

The gene calls are TRBV20-1 and TRBJ2-1, with a weak D call TRBD2 (5 bases). The J call may be in error: the DNA end matches TRBJ2-7 better. From germline, CDR1 is DFQATT and CDR2 SNEGSKA (reference sequence). The CDR3 consists of 13 residues. CDR3 region: CSAGTDDYNEQYF. CDR3 bases: TGCAGTGCTGGAACGGACGACTACAATGAGCAGTACTTC.